This T cell receptor beta chain was retrieved from a study of blood T cell repertoires in COVID-19 (dated by TCRdb to 2018 to 2021). Looking at the study overall: Samples from collaborators originated in the United States, Italy and Spain and spanned both the acute and convalescent phases of COVID-19. The material from the prospective study consisted of cDNA or gDNA derived from T cells, B-cell-depleted T cells, or PBMCs. Subjects who had been exposed to COVID-19, were actively infected with it, or had recovered from it provided the deeply sampled blood TCRbeta repertoires that made up the dataset. The repertoires were made available in a free public database intended to serve as a resource for research on the immune response to SARS-CoV-2. The samples were drawn from the first 160 participants of the ongoing ImmuneRACE study and from 1,254 subjects provided by 6 global collaborators. Sample metadata almost always included a de-identified subject ID, COVID-19 status, age in years and sex. Where HLA class I and class II types were available, the types were taken from metadata supplied by the sample provider, not from assay-based typing. The full study reports these points: How much clinical and demographic metadata was included differed by source and by participant, and the metadata was provided uncurated.

TCRbeta CDR3 regions were amplified from genomic DNA using the immunoSEQ Assay, a bias-controlled multiplex PCR. As for the original processing: The number of nucleated cells in each sample was estimated by amplification of reference gene primers within the assay. To quantify the absolute abundance of each unique TCRbeta CDR3 rearrangement, sequence reads were collapsed and filtered. Productive Simpson clonality was computed per sample as the square root of Simpson's diversity index over productive rearrangements. The table comes from immuneACCESS by way of TCRdb, which keeps in-frame sequences with V and J called. Part of the clones is missing from these tables; in studies checked, under half for an unresolved V gene and the rest for unknown reasons. That table is the source of V, J and clone size, and D and trimming were worked out from the DNA. The sample has 150,000 to 200,000 clones on record, about 82% of them singletons. Of the sample, 5.5% to 7% falls within the top ten clones.

The collaborating institutions used their own protocols to collect whole blood in K2EDTA tubes. For TCRbeta analysis, collaborators shipped samples as frozen whole blood, isolated PBMCs, or DNA extracted from either of those sample types. A word on this clone: The target of this receptor is not known. No base-level quality is on record; no much larger clone is a single base apart.

V is shortened by 3 bases, J by 4 bases, and the region joining them spans 12 bases. Including cysteine and phenylalanine, the CDR3 has 14 amino acids. The retained sequence is limited to the CDR3, 42 bases, with the frame set at the first base. CDR1 and CDR2 (SGDLS, YYNGEE) derive from the germline V gene. The rearrangement joined TRBV9 to TRBJ2-3; confidence is insufficient to name the D gene. The TCR comes from a man aged 50 or older with active or convalescent COVID-19. Sequenced: peripheral blood. This receptor has the CDR3 CASSDSVGADTQYF. The base sequence is TGTGCCAGCAGCGACTCAGTGGGCGCAGATACGCAGTATTTT.